The entry that follows covers one TCR beta chain sequence. Using its own MiXCR run on the RT-PCR reads, TCRdb lists one record per CDR3 protein. The table shows hundreds of thousands of distinct CDR3 sequences, with approximately 14% occurring only once. This sequence was found in a female donor in good health, serving as a healthy control. The source material was memory CD4+ T cells from blood.

As DNA, the CDR3 is TGCAGCGTTGAACTCCCCCTAGCGACGACCTACAATGAGCAGTTCTTC. This gives the protein CSVELPLATTYNEQFF. The genes are TRBV29-1 and TRBJ2-1; D is perhaps TRBD2 (6 bases). Germline V lookup: CDR1 SQVTM, CDR2 ANQGSEA. V was trimmed by 2 bases and J by 2 bases, leaving 16 bases between them. The CDR3 covers 16 residues.